These 14 T cell receptor beta chains originate from one sample sequenced in a study of cytomegalovirus exposure and HLA in healthy donors. Researchers ran the PCR with 60 Vbeta and 13 Jbeta primers. Data came from immunoSEQ multiplex PCR; TCRdb stores just in-frame clones and leaves some out. The sample has some 130,000 clones, 80% seen once. What was sequenced was PBMCs. Receptor source: a human donor in good health.

The chain carries TRBV6-1 and TRBJ2-3; 8 bases line up with TRBD2. V was pared by 1 base and J by 0 bases, with 3 bases of the junction left unmatched. The CDR3 is made up of 16 amino acids. CDR1 and CDR2 (germline): MNHNS, SASEGT. The CDR3 DNA follows: TGTGCCAGCAGTGAAGGGACTAGCCCTAGCACAGATACGCAGTATTTT. Its protein is CASSEGTSPSTDTQYF.

This chain connects TRBV7-6 to TRBJ2-5; maybe TRBD2 (7 bases). The CDR3 has 15 amino acids. Trimming took off 5 bases at V and 5 bases at J, with 18 bases between the two ends. Germline V lookup: CDR1 SGHVS, CDR2 FNYEAQ. DNA of the CDR3: TGTGCCAGCAGCCCCGGGTGGGGGGGCCAGGAGACCCAGTACTTC. Encoded protein: CASSPGWGGQETQYF.

The chain recombines TRBV6-5 with TRBJ1-1; D is possibly TRBD1 (5 bases). CDR3 size: 13 residues. Between the trimmed V and J ends, which lost 10 bases and 3 bases, there was a span of 15 bases. Germline values: CDR1 MNHEY, CDR2 SVGAGI. CDR3 sequence: CATSRGMDTEAFF. DNA for the CDR3: TGTGCCACCTCTAGGGGAATGGACACTGAAGCTTTCTTT.

The gene calls are TRBV29-1 and TRBJ2-7, with TRBD2 identical over 7 bases. CDR3 length: 13 residues. Germline V gene lookup returns CDR1 SQVTM and CDR2 ANQGSEA. The trim removed 4 bases at V and 4 bases at J, leaving 7 bases unmatched. CDR3: CSVVGGDRYEQYF. CDR3 bases: TGCAGCGTTGTTGGGGGGGATAGGTACGAGCAGTACTTC.

This clone showed up just a few times. The V gene is TRBV5-1, the J gene TRBJ1-4; 7 nucleotides agree with TRBD1. Germline V CDR1 and CDR2: SGHRS, YFSETQ. Trimming cost V 4 bases and J 8 bases; bases outside gene matches: 8. This CDR3 has 14 residues. For the CDR3, the DNA is TGCGCCAGCAGCCTAGGGGGCTCGAAGGAAAAACTGTTTTTT. The encoded protein is CASSLGGSKEKLFF.

V usage is TRBV2 and J usage is TRBJ2-1; 10 positions match TRBD2. Germline CDR1 SNHLY, CDR2 FYNNEI. The CDR3 consists of 17 residues. Trimming took 3 bases from V and 6 from J; bases not matched to a gene: 11. The CDR3 protein is CASSEEIAGGRLNEQFF. CDR3 nucleotides: TGTGCCAGCAGTGAGGAGATAGCGGGGGGACGGCTCAATGAGCAGTTCTTC.

The chain is built from TRBV5-1 and TRBJ1-4, with TRBD1 matching 11 bases. The CDR3 has 14 residues. V lost 4 bases to trimming and J lost 8 bases; unmatched junction nucleotides: 4. CDR1 is SGHRS and CDR2 is YFSETQ in the germline V gene. The CDR3 reads CASSMGQGGEKLFF. CDR3 DNA sequence: TGCGCCAGCAGCATGGGACAGGGGGGGGAAAAACTGTTTTTT.

This clone was observed a few times. The rearrangement uses TRBV27 and TRBJ1-1, with TRBD1 as a possible D gene (5 bases). The V end was cut by 3 bases, the J end by 5 bases, with 10 bases between. The CDR3 runs to 13 residues. Germline V gene data show CDR1 as MNHEY and CDR2 as SMNVEV (reference sequence). The CDR3 loop reads CASSFSGRTEAFF. CDR3 DNA sequence: TGTGCCAGCAGTTTCTCAGGGCGTACTGAAGCTTTCTTT.

The V and J genes are TRBV7-9 and TRBJ1-4; D remains unclear. This CDR3 contains 14 residues. CDR1 and CDR2 (germline): SEHNR, FQNEAQ (reference sequence). V was shortened by 4 bases and J by 4 bases, with 10 bases between the two germline ends. The CDR3 here is CASSSVPGNEKLFF. CDR3 bases: TGTGCCAGCAGCTCTGTCCCGGGTAATGAAAAACTGTTTTTT.

This clone turned up a few times. This chain connects TRBV19 to TRBJ1-1; D gene uncertain. V lost 7 bases to trimming and J lost 1 base, with 7 bases between them. Per the germline V gene, CDR1 is LNHDA and CDR2 is SQIVND (reference sequence). The CDR3 length is 12 residues. As DNA, the CDR3 is TGTGCCAGTAAGGAGCCGAACACTGAAGCTTTCTTT. Protein: CASKEPNTEAFF. The whole variable domain, remainder taken from reference TRBV19 and TRBJ1-1, is DGGITQSPKYLFRKEGQNVTLSCEQNLNHDAMYWYRQDPGQGLRLIYYSQIVNDFQKGDIAEGYSVSREKKESFPLTVTSAQKNPTAFYLCASKEPNTEAFFGQGTRLTVV.

V and J are TRBV29-1 and TRBJ1-3; 9 bases are a match to TRBD1. Losses at the gene ends were 7 bases for V and 4 bases for J; bases not matched to a gene: 8. The CDR3 totals 14 residues. CDR1 is SQVTM, CDR2 ANQGSEA, per germline. CDR3 coding DNA: TGCAGCGCCCGACCTGGGACAGGGGGAAACACCATATATTTT. The encoded protein is CSARPGTGGNTIYF.

The chain carries TRBV5-4 and TRBJ2-1; 13 bases are shared with TRBD2. Looked up from germline, CDR1 is SGHNT and CDR2 is YYREEE (reference sequence). This CDR3 has 19 residues. Trimming removed 4 bases from V and 4 bases from J; junction bases left unmatched: 14. The CDR3 protein is CASSQEATSGGPRYNEQFF. CDR3 coding DNA: TGTGCCAGCAGCCAAGAGGCGACTAGCGGGGGGCCACGATACAATGAGCAGTTCTTC. The entire variable domain, with the rest obtained from reference TRBV5-4 and TRBJ2-1, is as follows: ETGVTQSPTHLIKTRGQQVTLRCSSQSGHNTVSWYQQALGQGPQFIFQYYREEENGRGNFPPRFSGLQFPNYSSELNVNALELDDSALYLCASSQEATSGGPRYNEQFFGPGTRLTVL.

A note on this clone: At one of its ends the junction is not consistent with the germline gene, which may arise from a read error. The rearrangement links TRBV4-2 to TRBJ1-1; 7 nucleotides match TRBD1. Germline CDR1 LGHNA, CDR2 YNFKEQ. CDR3 length: 14 residues. The CDR3 nucleotides read TGTGCCAGCAGCCAAGTAAGGGGACAGATTGAAGTTATCTTT. Translation gives CASSQVRGQIEVIF.

Here the CDR3 DNA reads TGCGCCAGCAGCTTGGTTCGGGAGAACACTGAAGCTTTCTTT. Amino acids: CASSLVRENTEAFF. This chain connects TRBV5-1 to TRBJ1-1; D gene ambiguous. The V end lost 0 bases, the J end lost 1 base, and 7 bases lay between the germline ends. The CDR3 extends over 14 amino acids. Germline CDR1 reads SGHRS; CDR2 reads YFSETQ.